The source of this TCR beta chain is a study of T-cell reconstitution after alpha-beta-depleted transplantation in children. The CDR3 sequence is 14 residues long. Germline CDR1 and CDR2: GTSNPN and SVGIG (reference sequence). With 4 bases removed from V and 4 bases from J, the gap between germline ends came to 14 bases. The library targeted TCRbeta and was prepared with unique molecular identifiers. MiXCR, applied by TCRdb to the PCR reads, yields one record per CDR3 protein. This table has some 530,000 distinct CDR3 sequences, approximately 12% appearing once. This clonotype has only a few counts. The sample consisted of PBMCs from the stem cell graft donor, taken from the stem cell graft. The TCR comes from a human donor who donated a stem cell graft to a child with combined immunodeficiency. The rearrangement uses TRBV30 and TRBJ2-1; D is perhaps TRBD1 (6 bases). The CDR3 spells CAWMGDTAYNEQFF. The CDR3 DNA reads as TGTGCCTGGATGGGGGACACGGCGTACAATGAGCAGTTCTTC.